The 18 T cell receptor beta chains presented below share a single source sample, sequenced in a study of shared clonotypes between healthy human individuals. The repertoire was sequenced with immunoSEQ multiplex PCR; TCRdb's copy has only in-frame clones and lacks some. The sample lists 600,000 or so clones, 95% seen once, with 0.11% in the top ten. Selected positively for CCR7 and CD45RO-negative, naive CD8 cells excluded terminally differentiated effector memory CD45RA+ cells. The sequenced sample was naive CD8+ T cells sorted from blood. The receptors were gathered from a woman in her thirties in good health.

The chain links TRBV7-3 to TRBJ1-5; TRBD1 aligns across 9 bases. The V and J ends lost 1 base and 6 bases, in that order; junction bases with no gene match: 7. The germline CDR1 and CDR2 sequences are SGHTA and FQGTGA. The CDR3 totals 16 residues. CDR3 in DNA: TGTGCCAGCAGCTTAAAAAGGAGACAGGGGGTTCAGCCCCAGCATTTT. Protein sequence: CASSLKRRQGVQPQHF.

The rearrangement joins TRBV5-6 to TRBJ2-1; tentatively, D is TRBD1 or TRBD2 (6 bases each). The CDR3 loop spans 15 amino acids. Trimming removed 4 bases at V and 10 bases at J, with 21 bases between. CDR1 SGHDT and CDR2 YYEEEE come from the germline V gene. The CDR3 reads CASSRWGLAIKEQFF. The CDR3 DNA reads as TGTGCCAGCAGCCGGTGGGGGCTAGCGATAAAGGAGCAGTTCTTC.

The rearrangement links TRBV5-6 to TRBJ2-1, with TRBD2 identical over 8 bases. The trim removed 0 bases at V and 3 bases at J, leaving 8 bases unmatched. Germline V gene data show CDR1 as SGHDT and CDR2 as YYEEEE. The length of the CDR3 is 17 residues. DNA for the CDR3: TGTGCCAGCAGCTTGGGGTCTATGGGACTAGACTACAATGAGCAGTTCTTC. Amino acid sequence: CASSLGSMGLDYNEQFF.

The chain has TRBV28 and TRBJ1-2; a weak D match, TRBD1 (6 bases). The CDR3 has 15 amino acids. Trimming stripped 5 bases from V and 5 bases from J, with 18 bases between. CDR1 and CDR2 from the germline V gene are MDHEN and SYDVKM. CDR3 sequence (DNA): TGTGCCAGCAGTCCCAGGTTTGGGACACGTTATGGCTACACCTTC. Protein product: CASSPRFGTRYGYTF.

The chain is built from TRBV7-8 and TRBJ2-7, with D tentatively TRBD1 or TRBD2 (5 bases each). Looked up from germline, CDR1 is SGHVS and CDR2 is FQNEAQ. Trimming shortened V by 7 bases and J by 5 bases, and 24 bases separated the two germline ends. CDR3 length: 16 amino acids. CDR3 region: CASNPTRGASLHEQYF. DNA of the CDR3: TGTGCCAGCAACCCAACGAGGGGCGCGAGCCTGCACGAGCAGTACTTC.

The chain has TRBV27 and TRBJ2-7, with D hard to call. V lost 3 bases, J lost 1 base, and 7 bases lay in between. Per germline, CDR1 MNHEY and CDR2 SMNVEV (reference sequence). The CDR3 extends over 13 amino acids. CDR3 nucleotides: TGTGCCAGCAGTTTTGCAGGTTCCTACGAGCAGTACTTC. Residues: CASSFAGSYEQYF.

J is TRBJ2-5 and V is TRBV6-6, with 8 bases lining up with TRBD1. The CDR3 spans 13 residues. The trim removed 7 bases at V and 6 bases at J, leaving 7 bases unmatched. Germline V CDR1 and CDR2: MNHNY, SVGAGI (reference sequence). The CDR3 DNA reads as TGTGCCAGCACTACAGGGGGTAGTCAGACCCAGTACTTC. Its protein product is CASTTGGSQTQYF.

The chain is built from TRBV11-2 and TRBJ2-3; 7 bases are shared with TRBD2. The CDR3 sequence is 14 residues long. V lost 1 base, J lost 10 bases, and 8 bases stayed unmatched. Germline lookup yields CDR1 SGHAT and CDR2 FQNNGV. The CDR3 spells CASSLVKGAGAQYF. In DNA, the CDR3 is TGTGCCAGCAGCTTAGTAAAAGGCGCGGGGGCGCAGTATTTT.

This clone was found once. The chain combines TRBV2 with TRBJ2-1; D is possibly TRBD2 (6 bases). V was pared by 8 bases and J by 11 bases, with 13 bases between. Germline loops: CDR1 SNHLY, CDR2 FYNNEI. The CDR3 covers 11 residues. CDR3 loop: CASLSGQKQFF. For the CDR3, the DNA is TGTGCCAGCCTTAGCGGACAAAAGCAGTTCTTC.

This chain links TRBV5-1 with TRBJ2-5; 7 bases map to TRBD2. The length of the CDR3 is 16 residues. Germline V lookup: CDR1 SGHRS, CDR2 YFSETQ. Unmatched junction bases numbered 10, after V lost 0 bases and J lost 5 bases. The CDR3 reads CASSLGPVREWETQYF. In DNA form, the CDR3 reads TGCGCCAGCAGCTTGGGCCCGGTGCGGGAGTGGGAGACCCAGTACTTC.

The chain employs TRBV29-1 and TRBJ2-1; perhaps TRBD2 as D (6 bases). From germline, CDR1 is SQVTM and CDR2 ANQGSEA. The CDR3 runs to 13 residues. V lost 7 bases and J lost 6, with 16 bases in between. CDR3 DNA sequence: TGCAGCGGGGATTTCGCGGAGGGCAATGAGCAGTTCTTC. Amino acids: CSGDFAEGNEQFF.

The CDR3: CASSQGLAGGTYEQYF. The CDR3 DNA follows: TGTGCCAGCAGCCAGGGACTAGCGGGAGGGACCTACGAGCAGTACTTC. This chain uses TRBV27 with TRBJ2-5; the match to TRBD2 covers 16 bases. The closer fit of TRBJ2-7 to the DNA end suggests the J call may be wrong. The CDR3 covers 16 residues. Germline CDR1 and CDR2: MNHEY and SMNVEV (reference sequence).

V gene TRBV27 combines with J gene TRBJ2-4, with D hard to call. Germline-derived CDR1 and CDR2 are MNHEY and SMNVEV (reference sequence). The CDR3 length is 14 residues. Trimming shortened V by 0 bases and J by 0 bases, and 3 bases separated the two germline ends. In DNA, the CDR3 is TGTGCCAGCAGTTTATCGTCAGCCAAAAACATTCAGTACTTC. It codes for CASSLSSAKNIQYF.

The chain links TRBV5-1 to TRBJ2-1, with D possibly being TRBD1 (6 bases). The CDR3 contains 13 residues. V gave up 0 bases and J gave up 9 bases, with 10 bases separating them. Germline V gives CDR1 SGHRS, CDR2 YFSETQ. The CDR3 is CASSLVRGGEQFF. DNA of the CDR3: TGCGCCAGCAGCTTGGTCAGGGGTGGTGAGCAGTTCTTC.

The CDR3 bases are TGTGCCAGCAGTTACTCGTCAAATAGCGGGAGATACGAGCAGTACTTC. It is translated as CASSYSSNSGRYEQYF. The V gene is TRBV6-5, the J gene TRBJ2-7; 9 nucleotides agree with TRBD2. Germline trimming cut 0 bases from V and 4 bases from J; bases unmatched to any gene: 7. The CDR3 contains 16 residues. CDR1 and CDR2 from the germline V gene are MNHEY and SVGAGI.

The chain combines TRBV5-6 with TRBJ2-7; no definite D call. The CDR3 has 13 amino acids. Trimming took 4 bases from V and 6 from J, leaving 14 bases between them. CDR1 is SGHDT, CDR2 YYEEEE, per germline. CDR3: CASSHGLAREQYF. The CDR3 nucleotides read TGTGCCAGCAGCCACGGATTAGCCCGCGAGCAGTACTTC.

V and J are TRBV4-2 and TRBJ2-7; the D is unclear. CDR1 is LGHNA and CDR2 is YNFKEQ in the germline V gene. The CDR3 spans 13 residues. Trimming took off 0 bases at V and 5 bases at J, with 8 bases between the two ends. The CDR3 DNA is TGTGCCAGCAGCCAAGATTGGCTGAACGAGCAGTACTTC. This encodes CASSQDWLNEQYF.

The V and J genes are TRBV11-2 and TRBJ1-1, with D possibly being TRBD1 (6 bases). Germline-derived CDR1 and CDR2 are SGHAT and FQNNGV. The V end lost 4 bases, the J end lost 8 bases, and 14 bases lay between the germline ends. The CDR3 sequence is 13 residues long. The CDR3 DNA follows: TGTGCCAGCAGCTCGAACAGGGAGGAGGAAGCTTTCTTT. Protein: CASSSNREEEAFF.